The present T cell receptor beta chain was sequenced within a study of shared clonotypes between healthy human individuals. The CDR3 consists of 16 residues. Germline-derived CDR1 and CDR2 are SGHDT and YYEEEE. Trimming at V came to 4 bases and at J to 5 bases, leaving 8 bases not matched to a gene. Comment on this clone: Antigen: not known.

Assay used: immunoSEQ multiplex PCR; TCRdb lists only in-frame clones, some missing. The data show some 2 million clones, roughly 96% seen once. The investigators split CD4+ cells into a CD45RA+ naive subset and a CD45RA-negative memory subset. Study-wide findings and caveats: Generation probabilities of non-shared clonotypes were lower (relative to those shared by all four donors).

What was sequenced was naive CD4+ T cells sorted from blood. Subset defined: CD45RA+ positively selected. This sequence joins TRBV5-6 and TRBJ2-3; the match to TRBD2 covers 12 bases. The sequence was obtained from a man in his late teens or twenties in good health. CDR3 nucleotide sequence: TGTGCCAGCAGCCCCGGACTAGCGGGAAAGATAGATACGCAGTATTTT. Translating gives CASSPGLAGKIDTQYF.